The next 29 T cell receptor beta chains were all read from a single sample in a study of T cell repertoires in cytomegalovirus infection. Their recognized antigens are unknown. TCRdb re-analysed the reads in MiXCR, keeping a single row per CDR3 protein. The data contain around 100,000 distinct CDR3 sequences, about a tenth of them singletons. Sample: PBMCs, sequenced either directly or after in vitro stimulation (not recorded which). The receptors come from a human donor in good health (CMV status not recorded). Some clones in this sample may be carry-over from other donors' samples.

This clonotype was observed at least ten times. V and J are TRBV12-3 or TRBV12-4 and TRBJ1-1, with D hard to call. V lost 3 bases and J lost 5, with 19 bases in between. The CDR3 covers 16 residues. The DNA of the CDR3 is TGTGCCAGCAGTTTCGCGGCGGCTGGGCTGGGGACTGAAGCTTTCTTT. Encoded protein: CASSFAAAGLGTEAFF.

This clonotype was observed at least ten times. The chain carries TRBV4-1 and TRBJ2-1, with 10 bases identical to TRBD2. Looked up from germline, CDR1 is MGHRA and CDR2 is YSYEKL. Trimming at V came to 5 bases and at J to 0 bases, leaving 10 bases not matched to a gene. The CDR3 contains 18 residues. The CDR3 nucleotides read TGCGCCAGCAGCGACCCATTAAAGCGGGAGGGCTCCTACAATGAGCAGTTCTTC. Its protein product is CASSDPLKREGSYNEQFF.

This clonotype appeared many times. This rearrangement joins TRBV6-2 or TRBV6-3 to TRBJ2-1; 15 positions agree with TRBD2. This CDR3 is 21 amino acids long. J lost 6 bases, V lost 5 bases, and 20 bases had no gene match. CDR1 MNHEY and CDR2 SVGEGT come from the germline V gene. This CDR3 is CASSDRGTSGRRTPQRNEQFF. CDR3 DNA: TGTGCCAGCAGTGACAGGGGGACTAGCGGGAGGAGGACCCCGCAACGCAATGAGCAGTTCTTC.

CDR3 sequence: CASSLSRLAGEQYV. The CDR3, as DNA: TGTGCCAGCAGCTTAAGCCGACTAGCGGGAGAGCAGTACGTC. The rearrangement joins TRBV7-9 to TRBJ2-7; 11 positions match TRBD2. This CDR3 comprises 14 residues. Per germline, CDR1 SEHNR and CDR2 FQNEAQ (reference sequence). After removal of 2 bases from V and 7 bases from J, the junction contained 4 bases not matched to a gene.

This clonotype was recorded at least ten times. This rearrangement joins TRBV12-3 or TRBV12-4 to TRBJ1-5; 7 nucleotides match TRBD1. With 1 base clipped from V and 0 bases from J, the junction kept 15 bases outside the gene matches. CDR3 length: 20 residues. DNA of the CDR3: TGTGCCAGCAGTTTAGGCGGGCGAAGTGGGACAGCTGATAGCAATCAGCCCCAGCATTTT. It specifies CASSLGGRSGTADSNQPQHF.

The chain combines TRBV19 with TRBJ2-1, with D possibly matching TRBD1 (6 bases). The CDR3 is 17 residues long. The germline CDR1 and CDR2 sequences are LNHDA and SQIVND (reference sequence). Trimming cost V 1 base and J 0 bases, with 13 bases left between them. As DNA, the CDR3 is TGTGCCAGTAGTATAGGGGGGCCGGGCAGCTCCTACAATGAGCAGTTCTTC. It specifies CASSIGGPGSSYNEQFF.

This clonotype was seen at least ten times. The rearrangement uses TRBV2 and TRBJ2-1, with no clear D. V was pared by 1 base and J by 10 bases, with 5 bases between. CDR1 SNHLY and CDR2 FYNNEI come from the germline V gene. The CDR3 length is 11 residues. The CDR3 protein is CASSEGFEQFF. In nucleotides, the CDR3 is TGTGCCAGCAGTGAAGGTTTCGAGCAGTTCTTC.

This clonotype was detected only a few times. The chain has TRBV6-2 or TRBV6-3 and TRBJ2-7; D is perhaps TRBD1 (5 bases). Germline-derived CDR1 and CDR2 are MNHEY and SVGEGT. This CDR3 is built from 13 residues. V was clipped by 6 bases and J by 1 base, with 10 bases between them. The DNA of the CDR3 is TGTGCCAGCAGATCGACAGCGTCCTACGAGCAGTACTTC. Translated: CASRSTASYEQYF.

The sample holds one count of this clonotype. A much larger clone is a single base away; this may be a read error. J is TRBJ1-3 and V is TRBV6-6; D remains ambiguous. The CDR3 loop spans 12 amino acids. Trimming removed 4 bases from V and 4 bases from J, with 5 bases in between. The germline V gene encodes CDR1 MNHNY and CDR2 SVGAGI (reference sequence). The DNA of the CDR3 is TGTGCCAGCAGTTCGGAGGGAAACACCATATATTTT. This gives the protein CASSSEGNTIYF.

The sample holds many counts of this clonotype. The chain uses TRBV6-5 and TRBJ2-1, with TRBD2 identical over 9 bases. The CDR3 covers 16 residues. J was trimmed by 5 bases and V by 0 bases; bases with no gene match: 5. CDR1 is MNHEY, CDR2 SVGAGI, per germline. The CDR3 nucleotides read TGTGCCAGCAGTTACTCAGGGCTAGCGGGAAACAATGAGCAGTTCTTC. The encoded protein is CASSYSGLAGNNEQFF.

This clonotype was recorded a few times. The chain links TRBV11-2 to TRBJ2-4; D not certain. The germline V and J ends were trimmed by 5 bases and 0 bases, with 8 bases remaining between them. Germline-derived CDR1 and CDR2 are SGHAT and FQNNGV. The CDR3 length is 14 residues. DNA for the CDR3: TGTGCCAGCAGCCCACAATTAGCCAAAAACATTCAGTACTTC. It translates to CASSPQLAKNIQYF.

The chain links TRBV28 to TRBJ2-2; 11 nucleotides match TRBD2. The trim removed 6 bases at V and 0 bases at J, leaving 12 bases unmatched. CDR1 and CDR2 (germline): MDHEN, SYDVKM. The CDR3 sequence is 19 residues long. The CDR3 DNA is TGTGCCAGCAGCCCCCCCCTAGCGGGAGGTTCGTCGAACACCGGGGAGCTGTTTTTT. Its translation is CASSPPLAGGSSNTGELFF.

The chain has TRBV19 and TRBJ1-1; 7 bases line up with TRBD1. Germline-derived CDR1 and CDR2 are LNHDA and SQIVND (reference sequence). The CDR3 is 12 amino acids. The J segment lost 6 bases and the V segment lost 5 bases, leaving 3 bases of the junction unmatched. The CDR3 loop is CASSVTGAEAFF. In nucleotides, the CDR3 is TGTGCCAGTAGTGTTACAGGGGCTGAAGCTTTCTTT.

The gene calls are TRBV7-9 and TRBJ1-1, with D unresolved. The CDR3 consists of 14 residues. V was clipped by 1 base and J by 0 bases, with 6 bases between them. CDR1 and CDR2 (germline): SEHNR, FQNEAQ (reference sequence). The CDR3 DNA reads TGTGCCAGCAGCTTAGAGGGAATGAACACTGAAGCTTTCTTT. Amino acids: CASSLEGMNTEAFF.

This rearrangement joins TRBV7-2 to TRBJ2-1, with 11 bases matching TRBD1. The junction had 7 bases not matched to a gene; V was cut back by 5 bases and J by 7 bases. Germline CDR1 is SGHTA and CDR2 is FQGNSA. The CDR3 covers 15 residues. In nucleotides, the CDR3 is TGTGCCAGCAGCCCAGAGGGACAGGGGGGGAATGAGCAGTTCTTC. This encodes CASSPEGQGGNEQFF.

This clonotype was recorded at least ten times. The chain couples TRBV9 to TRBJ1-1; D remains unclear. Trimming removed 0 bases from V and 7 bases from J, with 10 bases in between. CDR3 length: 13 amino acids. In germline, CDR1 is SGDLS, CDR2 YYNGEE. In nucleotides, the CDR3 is TGTGCCAGCAGCGTAGACAGCCACCGTGAAGCTTTCTTT. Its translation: CASSVDSHREAFF.

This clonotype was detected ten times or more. CDR3 DNA: TGTGCCAGCAGCCTCGGGACTAGCGGGGAGATGCAGTACTTC. Amino acid sequence: CASSLGTSGEMQYF. V gene TRBV7-2 combines with J gene TRBJ2-7, with 13 bases aligning to TRBD2. This CDR3 has 14 residues. The V gene's germline CDR1 is SGHTA and CDR2 FQGNSA. V gave up 5 bases and J gave up 9 bases; unmatched junction bases: 7. The entire variable domain, with the rest obtained from reference TRBV7-2 and TRBJ2-7, is as follows: GAGVSQSPSNKVTEKGKDVELRCDPISGHTALYWYRQSLGQGLEFLIYFQGNSAPDKSGLPSDRFSAERTGGSVSTLTIQRTQQEDSAVYLCASSLGTSGEMQYFGPGTRLTVT.

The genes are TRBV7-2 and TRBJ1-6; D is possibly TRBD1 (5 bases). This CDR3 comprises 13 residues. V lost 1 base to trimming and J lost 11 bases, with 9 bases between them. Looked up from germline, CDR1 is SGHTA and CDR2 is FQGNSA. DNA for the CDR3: TGTGCCAGCAGCTTAGAGGGGTTTACACCCCTCCACTTT. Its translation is CASSLEGFTPLHF.

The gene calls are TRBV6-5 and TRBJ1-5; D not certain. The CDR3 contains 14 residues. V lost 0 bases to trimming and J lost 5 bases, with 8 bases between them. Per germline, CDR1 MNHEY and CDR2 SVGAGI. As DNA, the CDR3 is TGTGCCAGCAGTTACTCCACAACACATCAGCCCCAGCATTTT. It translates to CASSYSTTHQPQHF.

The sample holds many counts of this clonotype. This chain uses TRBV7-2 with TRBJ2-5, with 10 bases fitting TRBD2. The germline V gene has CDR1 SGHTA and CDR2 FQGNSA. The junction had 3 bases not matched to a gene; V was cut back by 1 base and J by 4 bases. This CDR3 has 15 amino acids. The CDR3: CASSLGPSGRETQYF. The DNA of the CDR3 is TGTGCCAGCAGCTTAGGTCCTAGCGGGAGAGAGACCCAGTACTTC.

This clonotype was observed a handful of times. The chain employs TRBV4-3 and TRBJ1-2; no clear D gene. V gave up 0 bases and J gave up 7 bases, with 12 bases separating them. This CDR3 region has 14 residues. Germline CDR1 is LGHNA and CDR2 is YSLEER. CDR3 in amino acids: CASSQDRATPGYTF. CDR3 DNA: TGCGCCAGCAGCCAAGATAGAGCAACCCCTGGCTACACCTTC.

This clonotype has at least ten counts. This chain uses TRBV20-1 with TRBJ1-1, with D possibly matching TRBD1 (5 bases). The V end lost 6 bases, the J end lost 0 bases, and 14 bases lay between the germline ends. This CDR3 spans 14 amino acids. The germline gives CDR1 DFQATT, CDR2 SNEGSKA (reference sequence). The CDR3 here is CSATQGTLNTEAFF. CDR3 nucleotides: TGCAGTGCCACCCAGGGAACCCTGAACACTGAAGCTTTCTTT.

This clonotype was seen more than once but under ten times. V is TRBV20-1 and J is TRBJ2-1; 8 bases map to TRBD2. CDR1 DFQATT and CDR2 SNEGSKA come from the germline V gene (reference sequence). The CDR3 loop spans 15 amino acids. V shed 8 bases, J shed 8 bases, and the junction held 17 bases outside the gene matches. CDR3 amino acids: CSSPKSGRVVDEQFF. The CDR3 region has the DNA TGCAGTTCTCCCAAGAGCGGGAGAGTCGTAGATGAGCAGTTCTTC.

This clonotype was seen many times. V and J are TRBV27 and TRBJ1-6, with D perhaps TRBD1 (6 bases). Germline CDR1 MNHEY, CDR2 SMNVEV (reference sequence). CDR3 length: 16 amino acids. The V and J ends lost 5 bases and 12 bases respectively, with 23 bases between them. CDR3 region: CASSPGWTAPPLPLHF. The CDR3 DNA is TGTGCCAGCAGTCCGGGGTGGACAGCCCCGCCTCTACCCCTCCACTTT.

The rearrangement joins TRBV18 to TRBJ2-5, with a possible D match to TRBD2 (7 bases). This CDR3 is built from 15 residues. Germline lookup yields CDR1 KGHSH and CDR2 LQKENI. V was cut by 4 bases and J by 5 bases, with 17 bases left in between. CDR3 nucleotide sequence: TGTGCCAGCTCACGGGACTACAGGGATGGGGAGACCCAGTACTTC. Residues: CASSRDYRDGETQYF.

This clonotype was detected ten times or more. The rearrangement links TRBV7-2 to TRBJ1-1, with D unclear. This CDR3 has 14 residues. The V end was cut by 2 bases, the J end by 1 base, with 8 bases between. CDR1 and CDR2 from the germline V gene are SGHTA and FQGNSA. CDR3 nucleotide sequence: TGTGCCAGCAGCTTATCGTACAGGAACACTGAAGCTTTCTTT. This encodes CASSLSYRNTEAFF.

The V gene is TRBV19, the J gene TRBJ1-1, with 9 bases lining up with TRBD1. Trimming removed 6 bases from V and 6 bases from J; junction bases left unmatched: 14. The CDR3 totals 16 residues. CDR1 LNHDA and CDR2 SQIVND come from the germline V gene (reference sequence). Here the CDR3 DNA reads TGTGCCAGTAGCCTTGGAAGCGGACAGGGGCTCTCTGAAGCTTTCTTT. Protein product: CASSLGSGQGLSEAFF.

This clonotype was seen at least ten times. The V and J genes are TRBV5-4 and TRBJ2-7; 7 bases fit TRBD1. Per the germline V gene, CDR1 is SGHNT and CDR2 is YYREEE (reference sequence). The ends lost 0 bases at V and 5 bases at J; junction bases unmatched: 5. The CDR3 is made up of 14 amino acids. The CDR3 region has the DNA TGTGCCAGCAGCTTGGGCAGGGGGTCGCACGAGCAGTACTTC. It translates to CASSLGRGSHEQYF.

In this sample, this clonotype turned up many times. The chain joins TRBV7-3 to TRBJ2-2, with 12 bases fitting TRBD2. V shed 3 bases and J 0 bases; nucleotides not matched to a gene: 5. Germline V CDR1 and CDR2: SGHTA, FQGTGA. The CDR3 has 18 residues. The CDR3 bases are TGTGCCAGCAGCTTCTCTAGCGGGAGGGTAGCGAACACCGGGGAGCTGTTTTTT. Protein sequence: CASSFSSGRVANTGELFF. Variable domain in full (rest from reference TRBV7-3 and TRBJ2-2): GAGVSQTPSNKVTEKGKYVELRCDPISGHTALYWYRQSLGQGPEFLIYFQGTGAADDSGLPNDRFFAVRPEGSVSTLKIQRTERGDSAVYLCASSFSSGRVANTGELFFGEGSRLTVL.